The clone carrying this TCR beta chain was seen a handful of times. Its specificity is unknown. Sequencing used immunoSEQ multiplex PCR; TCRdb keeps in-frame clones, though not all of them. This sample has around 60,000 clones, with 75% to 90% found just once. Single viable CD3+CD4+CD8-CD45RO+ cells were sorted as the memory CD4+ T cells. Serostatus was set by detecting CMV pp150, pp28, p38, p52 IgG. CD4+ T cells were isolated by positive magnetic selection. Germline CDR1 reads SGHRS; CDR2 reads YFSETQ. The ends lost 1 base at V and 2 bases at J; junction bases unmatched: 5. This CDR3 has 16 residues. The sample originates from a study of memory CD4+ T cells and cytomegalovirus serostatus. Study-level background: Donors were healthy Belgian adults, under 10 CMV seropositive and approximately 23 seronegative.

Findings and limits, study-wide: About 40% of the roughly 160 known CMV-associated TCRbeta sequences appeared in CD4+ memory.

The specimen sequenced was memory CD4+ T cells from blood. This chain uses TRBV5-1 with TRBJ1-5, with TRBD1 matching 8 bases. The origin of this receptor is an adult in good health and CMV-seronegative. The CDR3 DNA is TGCGCCAGCAGCTTGCAGGGGGCCAACGGCAATCAGCCCCAGCATTTT. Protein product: CASSLQGANGNQPQHF. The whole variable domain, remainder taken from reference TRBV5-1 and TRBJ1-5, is KAGVTQTPRYLIKTRGQQVTLSCSPISGHRSVSWYQQTPGQGLQFLFEYFSETQRNKGNFPGRFSGRQFSNSRSEMNVSTLELGDSALYLCASSLQGANGNQPQHFGDGTRLSIL.